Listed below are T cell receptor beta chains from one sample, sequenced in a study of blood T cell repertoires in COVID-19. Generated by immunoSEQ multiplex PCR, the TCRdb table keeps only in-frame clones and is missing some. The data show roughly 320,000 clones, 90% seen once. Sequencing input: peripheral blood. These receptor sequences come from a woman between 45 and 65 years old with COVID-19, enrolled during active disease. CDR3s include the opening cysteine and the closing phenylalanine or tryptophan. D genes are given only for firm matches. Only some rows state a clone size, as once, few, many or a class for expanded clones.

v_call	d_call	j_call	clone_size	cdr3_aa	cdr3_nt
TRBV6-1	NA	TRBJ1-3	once	CASSDQGSGNTIYF	TGTGCCAGCAGTGACCAGGGTTCCGGAAACACCATATATTTT
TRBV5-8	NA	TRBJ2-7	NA	CASSLSLSYEQYF	TGTGCCAGCAGCTTATCATTGTCCTACGAGCAGTACTTC
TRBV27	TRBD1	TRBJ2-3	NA	CASSETGTGLADTQYF	TGTGCCAGCAGCGAAACCGGGACAGGGCTAGCAGATACGCAGTATTTT
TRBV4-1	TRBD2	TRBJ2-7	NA	CASSQESGRTYEQYF	TGCGCCAGCAGCCAAGAATCCGGGAGGACCTACGAGCAGTACTTC
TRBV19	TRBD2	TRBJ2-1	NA	CASSTPSGRADEQFF	TGTGCCAGTAGTACCCCTAGCGGGAGGGCCGATGAGCAGTTCTTC
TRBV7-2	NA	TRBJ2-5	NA	CASSLAFGQETQYF	TGTGCCAGCAGCTTAGCGTTCGGCCAAGAGACCCAGTACTTC
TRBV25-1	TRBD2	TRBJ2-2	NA	CASSESAGGVTGELFF	TGTGCCAGCAGTGAATCGGCGGGAGGGGTCACCGGGGAGCTGTTTTTT
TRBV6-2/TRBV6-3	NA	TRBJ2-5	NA	CASSYSRGIETQYF	TGTGCCAGCAGTTACTCACGGGGAATAGAGACCCAGTACTTC
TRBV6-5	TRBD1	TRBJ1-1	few	CASSRDRGAEAFF	TGTGCCAGCAGCCGGGACAGAGGAGCTGAAGCTTTCTTT
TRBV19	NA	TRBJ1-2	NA	CASSIFDGYGYTF	TGTGCCAGTAGTATTTTCGACGGGTATGGCTACACCTTC
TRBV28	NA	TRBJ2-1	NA	CASSPLEGEQFF	TGTGCCAGCAGCCCACTAGAAGGTGAGCAGTTCTTC
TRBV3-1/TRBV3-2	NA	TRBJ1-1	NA	CASSQVPGENTEAFF	TGTGCCAGCAGCCAAGTACCAGGGGAGAACACTGAAGCTTTCTTT
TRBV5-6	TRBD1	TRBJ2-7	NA	CASSLTGGNEQYF	TGTGCCAGCAGCTTGACAGGGGGCAACGAGCAGTACTTC
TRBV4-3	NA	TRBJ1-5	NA	CASSQRLGQPQHF	TGCGCCAGCAGCCAAAGGCTCGGGCAGCCCCAGCATTTT
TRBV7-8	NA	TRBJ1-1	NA	CASSLASRPEDTEAFF	TGTGCCAGCAGCTTAGCGAGTCGACCCGAGGACACTGAAGCTTTCTTT
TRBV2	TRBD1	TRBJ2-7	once	CASRQGRGPAEQYF	TGTGCCAGCAGGCAGGGCAGGGGGCCGGCCGAGCAGTACTTC
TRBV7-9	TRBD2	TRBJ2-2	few	CASSLEAGGTGELFF	TGTGCCAGCAGCTTGGAAGCGGGAGGGACCGGGGAGCTGTTTTTT
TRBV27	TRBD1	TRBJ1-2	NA	CASRFPRQGSDYGYTF	TGTGCCAGCAGGTTTCCCCGACAGGGGAGTGACTATGGCTACACCTTC
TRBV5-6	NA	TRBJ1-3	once	CASSLVTGVGNTIYF	TGTGCCAGCAGCTTGGTGACAGGCGTAGGAAACACCATATATTTT
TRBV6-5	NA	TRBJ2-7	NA	CASSYRSGGFYEQYF	TGTGCCAGCAGTTACAGGTCCGGGGGATTCTACGAGCAGTACTTC
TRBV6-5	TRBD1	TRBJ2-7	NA	CASKRGQHSYEQYF	TGTGCCAGCAAACGGGGACAGCACTCCTACGAGCAGTACTTC
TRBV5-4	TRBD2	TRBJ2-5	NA	CASSPGTRKTQYF	TGTGCCAGCAGCCCTGGGACTAGAAAGACCCAGTACTTC
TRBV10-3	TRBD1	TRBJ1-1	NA	CAISEGQGNTEAFF	TGTGCCATCAGTGAGGGACAGGGGAACACTGAAGCTTTCTTT
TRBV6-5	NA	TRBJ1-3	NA	CASKPEAGGNTIYF	TGTGCCAGCAAGCCCGAAGCAGGAGGAAACACCATATATTTT
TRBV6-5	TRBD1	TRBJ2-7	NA	CASSPGQGAYEQYF	TGTGCCAGCAGCCCGGGACAGGGAGCCTACGAGCAGTACTTC
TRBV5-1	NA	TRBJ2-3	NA	CASRGLTPGDDTQYF	TGCGCCAGCAGGGGGTTAACACCAGGGGATGATACGCAGTATTTT
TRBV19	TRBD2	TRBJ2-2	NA	CASSIDWTSGRDTGELFF	TGTGCCAGTAGTATAGATTGGACTAGCGGGAGGGACACCGGGGAGCTGTTTTTT
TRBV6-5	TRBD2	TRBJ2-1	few	CASWVPSGKSNEQFF	TGTGCCAGCTGGGTCCCTAGCGGGAAAAGCAATGAGCAGTTCTTC
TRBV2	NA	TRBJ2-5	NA	CASSENGVQETQYF	TGTGCCAGCAGTGAAAACGGGGTCCAAGAGACCCAGTACTTC
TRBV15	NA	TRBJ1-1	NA	CATSRELGGNTEAFF	TGTGCCACCAGCAGAGAGCTGGGGGGGAACACTGAAGCTTTCTTT
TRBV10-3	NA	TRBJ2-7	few	CAISDPTRDQYF	TGTGCCATCAGTGATCCAACCAGGGATCAGTACTTC
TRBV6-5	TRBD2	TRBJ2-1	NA	CASRRIAGGLNEQFF	TGTGCCAGCAGGAGAATAGCGGGAGGCTTAAATGAGCAGTTCTTC
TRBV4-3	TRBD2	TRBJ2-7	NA	CASSQERLATYEQYF	TGCGCCAGCAGCCAAGAGAGACTAGCCACATACGAGCAGTACTTC
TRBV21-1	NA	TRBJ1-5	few	CASSKAKAFGGGSNQPQHF	NA
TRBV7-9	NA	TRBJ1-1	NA	CASSGRERNTEAFF	TGTGCCAGCAGCGGCAGGGAAAGGAACACTGAAGCTTTCTTT
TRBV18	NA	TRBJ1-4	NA	CASSIEVNNPTEKLFF	TGTGCCAGCTCCATTGAGGTCAATAACCCAACTGAAAAACTGTTTTTT
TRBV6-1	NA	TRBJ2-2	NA	CASSELRDTGELFF	TGTGCCAGCAGTGAGTTGAGGGACACCGGGGAGCTGTTTTTT
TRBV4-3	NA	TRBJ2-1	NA	CASSQDPPRSSYNEQFF	TGCGCCAGCAGCCAAGATCCCCCTAGGAGCTCCTACAATGAGCAGTTCTTC
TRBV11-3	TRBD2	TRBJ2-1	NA	CASSLVSGAHGEQFF	TGTGCCAGCAGCTTAGTCAGCGGGGCGCACGGTGAGCAGTTCTTC
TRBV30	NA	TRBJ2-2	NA	CAWSVTTGPRPGELFF	TGTGCCTGGAGTGTAACGACAGGACCACGGCCCGGGGAGCTGTTTTTT
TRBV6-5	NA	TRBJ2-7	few	CASSYTPSAEPYEQYF	TGTGCCAGCAGTTACACCCCCTCGGCGGAACCCTACGAGCAGTACTTC
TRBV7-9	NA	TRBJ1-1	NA	CASSLGGHLHTEAFF	TGTGCCAGCAGCTTAGGTGGACATCTGCACACTGAAGCTTTCTTT
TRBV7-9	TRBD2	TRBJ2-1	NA	CASSPLGGSRLSEQFF	TGTGCCAGCAGCCCCTTGGGCGGGAGTAGGCTTAGTGAGCAGTTCTTC
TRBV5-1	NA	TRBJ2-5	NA	CASSLEARASETQYF	TGCGCCAGCAGCTTGGAGGCCAGGGCGTCGGAGACCCAGTACTTC
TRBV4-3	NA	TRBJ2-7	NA	CASSQDYPQGGLYEQYF	TGCGCCAGCAGCCAAGATTACCCCCAGGGGGGTCTCTACGAGCAGTACTTC
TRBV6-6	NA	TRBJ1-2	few	CASSPARQGSYGYTF	TGTGCCAGCAGTCCCGCCCGGCAGGGCAGCTATGGCTACACCTTC
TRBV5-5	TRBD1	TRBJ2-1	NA	CASSTLQGISYNEQFF	TGTGCCAGCAGCACACTACAGGGGATCTCCTACAATGAGCAGTTCTTC